Listed below are T cell receptor beta chains from one sample, sequenced in a study of breast tumors, draining lymph nodes, adjacent tissues. TCRdb recomputed calls from the multiplex PCR reads with MiXCR, one row per CDR3 protein. The table shows tens of thousands of distinct CDR3 sequences, with approximately 63% occurring only once. The sequenced sample consisted of tumor-adjacent breast tissue. The receptor set was obtained from a female donor with breast cancer. Some clones in this sample may be carry-over from other donors' samples. CDR3s include the opening cysteine and the closing phenylalanine or tryptophan. The D gene is left open where the match is weak. Some rows mark clone size as missing; the rest say once, few, many or name a class of expanded clone.

J: TRBJ1-2; length: 16; V: TRBV10-3; D: -; size: -; CDR3: CAISPRGVKGIYGYTF; DNA: TGTGCCATCAGCCCGAGGGGTGTGAAGGGGATCTATGGCTACACCTTC
J: TRBJ2-5; length: 12; V: TRBV6-1; D: -; size: -; CDR3: CASSRVQETQYF; DNA: TGTGCCAGCAGTCGGGTTCAAGAGACCCAGTACTTC
J: TRBJ2-2; length: 15; V: TRBV7-2; D: -; size: medium-sized; CDR3: CASSGRLEYTGELFF; DNA: TGTGCCAGCAGCGGGCGGCTGGAGTACACCGGGGAGCTGTTTTTT
J: TRBJ2-3; length: 15; V: TRBV7-2; D: TRBD2; size: -; CDR3: CASSSTSDPLDTQYF; DNA: TGTGCCAGCAGCTCGACTAGCGACCCGTTAGATACGCAGTATTTT
J: TRBJ2-5; length: 15; V: TRBV6-6; D: TRBD1; size: -; CDR3: CASSYWTGGGETQYF; DNA: TGTGCCAGCAGTTACTGGACAGGGGGGGGAGAGACCCAGTACTTC
J: TRBJ2-7; length: 16; V: TRBV11-2; D: -; size: -; CDR3: CASSNTGASRLNEQYF; DNA: TGTGCCAGCAGCAACACGGGGGCTAGTCGGCTCAACGAGCAGTACTTC
J: TRBJ2-1; length: 15; V: TRBV12-3/TRBV12-4; D: -; size: -; CDR3: CASSLRLVTKNEQFF; DNA: TGTGCCAGCAGTTTAAGACTCGTAACGAAGAATGAGCAGTTCTTC
J: TRBJ1-2; length: 16; V: TRBV7-9; D: -; size: medium-sized; CDR3: CASRPPPQGYNYGYTF; DNA: TGTGCCAGCAGACCACCTCCACAGGGATATAACTATGGCTACACCTTC
J: TRBJ2-7; length: 13; V: TRBV12-3/TRBV12-4; D: -; size: -; CDR3: CASRPDSTYEQYF; DNA: TGTGCCAGCAGACCGGACAGCACCTACGAGCAGTACTTC
J: TRBJ2-3; length: 16; V: TRBV20-1; D: TRBD2; size: few; CDR3: CSANAGTSGRYAMQYF; DNA: TGCAGTGCTAACGCCGGGACTAGCGGGAGGTATGCGATGCAGTATTTT
J: TRBJ2-7; length: 12; V: TRBV20-1; D: -; size: -; CDR3: CSARGGDYEQYF; DNA: TGCAGTGCCCGAGGGGGGGACTACGAGCAGTACTTC
J: TRBJ1-4; length: 15; V: TRBV7-3; D: -; size: -; CDR3: CASSQTGGSNEKLFF; DNA: TGTGCCAGCAGCCAAACGGGGGGCTCTAATGAAAAACTGTTTTTT
J: TRBJ2-1; length: 15; V: TRBV5-1; D: TRBD1; size: once; CDR3: CASTSPGQDVLSRFF; DNA: TGCGCCAGCACCTCGCCGGGACAGGACGTTCTTAGTAGATTCTTC
J: TRBJ2-7; length: 13; V: TRBV6-5; D: -; size: -; CDR3: CASSLGFGDEQYF; DNA: TGTGCCAGCAGCTTGGGTTTCGGGGACGAGCAGTACTTC
J: TRBJ2-7; length: 18; V: TRBV5-1; D: -; size: -; CDR3: CASSVNTPKGIGSYEQYF; DNA: TGCGCCAGCAGCGTCAATACACCAAAGGGAATCGGGTCCTACGAGCAGTACTTC
J: TRBJ2-5; length: 18; V: TRBV5-1; D: TRBD2; size: -; CDR3: CASSSSLAGGRSEETQYF; DNA: TGCGCCAGCAGCTCAAGCCTAGCGGGAGGGCGAAGTGAAGAGACCCAGTACTTC
J: TRBJ2-7; length: 14; V: TRBV20-1; D: -; size: few; CDR3: CSASLGGGAYEQYF; DNA: TGCAGTGCAAGCCTAGGGGGGGGTGCTTACGAGCAGTACTTC
J: TRBJ2-3; length: 15; V: TRBV7-9; D: TRBD2; size: -; CDR3: CASSRPLRESDTQYF; DNA: TGTGCCAGCAGCCGTCCCCTGCGGGAGTCCGATACGCAGTATTTT
J: TRBJ2-3; length: 15; V: TRBV7-9; D: -; size: -; CDR3: CASSLVRGKQDTQYF; DNA: TGTGCCAGCAGCTTAGTTCGCGGGAAACAGGATACGCAGTATTTT
J: TRBJ2-1; length: 19; V: TRBV4-2; D: -; size: -; CDR3: CASSQDGQGAGGIGNEQFF; DNA: TGTGCCAGCAGCCAAGATGGCCAGGGGGCGGGAGGTATTGGGAATGAGCAGTTCTTC
J: TRBJ2-1; length: 12; V: TRBV27; D: -; size: many; CDR3: CASRTLVNEQFF; DNA: TGTGCCAGCCGGACTCTCGTCAATGAGCAGTTCTTC
J: TRBJ1-5; length: 14; V: TRBV6-5; D: -; size: -; CDR3: CASGLLGSNQPQHF; DNA: TGTGCCAGCGGCTTATTAGGGAGCAATCAGCCCCAGCATTTT
J: TRBJ1-4; length: 15; V: TRBV5-1; D: -; size: -; CDR3: CASSETFGGGEKLFF; DNA: TGCGCCAGCAGTGAGACATTCGGGGGAGGTGAAAAACTGTTTTTT
J: TRBJ1-4; length: 15; V: TRBV6-2/TRBV6-3; D: -; size: once; CDR3: CASSLSTDSNEKLFF; DNA: TGTGCCAGCAGTTTGTCCACCGACAGTAATGAAAAACTGTTTTTT
J: TRBJ2-7; length: 16; V: TRBV5-1; D: TRBD2; size: -; CDR3: CASSSPELAGMYEQYF; DNA: TGCGCCAGCAGCTCCCCCGAACTAGCGGGAATGTACGAGCAGTACTTC
J: TRBJ2-7; length: 15; V: TRBV5-6; D: TRBD1; size: -; CDR3: CASSWGGQGSYEQYF; DNA: TGTGCCAGCAGCTGGGGGGGACAGGGATCCTACGAGCAGTACTTC
J: TRBJ1-3; length: 14; V: TRBV6-5; D: -; size: -; CDR3: CASRLGVSGNTIYF; DNA: TGTGCCAGCCGTCTCGGGGTCTCTGGAAACACCATATATTTT
J: TRBJ1-4; length: 16; V: TRBV10-2; D: -; size: -; CDR3: CASSDPTGSPNEKLFF; DNA: TGCGCCAGCAGTGATCCCACAGGGAGCCCTAATGAAAAACTGTTTTTT
J: TRBJ2-7; length: 15; V: TRBV9; D: TRBD2; size: -; CDR3: CASSAAGGPIYEQYF; DNA: TGTGCCAGCAGCGCTGCGGGAGGGCCGATATACGAGCAGTACTTC
J: TRBJ1-5; length: 14; V: TRBV24-1; D: -; size: -; CDR3: CATSPRGSIQPQHF; DNA: TGTGCCACCAGTCCCCGGGGGAGTATTCAGCCCCAGCATTTT
J: TRBJ2-2; length: 15; V: TRBV7-2; D: TRBD1; size: -; CDR3: CASSIQGAQAGELFF; DNA: TGTGCCAGCAGCATACAGGGGGCGCAGGCCGGGGAGCTGTTTTTT
J: TRBJ1-2; length: 14; V: TRBV3-1; D: -; size: -; CDR3: CASSQEQGNYGYTF; DNA: TGTGCCAGCAGCCAAGAACAGGGAAACTATGGCTACACCTTC
J: TRBJ1-2; length: 11; V: TRBV20-1; D: TRBD1; size: -; CDR3: CSPTGSYGYTF; DNA: TGCAGTCCGACAGGGAGCTATGGCTACACCTTC
J: TRBJ2-7; length: 16; V: TRBV5-1; D: -; size: -; CDR3: CASSPGLAGFSYEQYF; DNA: TGCGCCAGCAGCCCTGGACTGGCGGGTTTCTCCTACGAGCAGTACTTC
J: TRBJ2-1; length: 14; V: TRBV27; D: -; size: -; CDR3: CASSLGTTYNEQFF; DNA: TGTGCCAGCAGTTTAGGAACCACCTACAATGAGCAGTTCTTC